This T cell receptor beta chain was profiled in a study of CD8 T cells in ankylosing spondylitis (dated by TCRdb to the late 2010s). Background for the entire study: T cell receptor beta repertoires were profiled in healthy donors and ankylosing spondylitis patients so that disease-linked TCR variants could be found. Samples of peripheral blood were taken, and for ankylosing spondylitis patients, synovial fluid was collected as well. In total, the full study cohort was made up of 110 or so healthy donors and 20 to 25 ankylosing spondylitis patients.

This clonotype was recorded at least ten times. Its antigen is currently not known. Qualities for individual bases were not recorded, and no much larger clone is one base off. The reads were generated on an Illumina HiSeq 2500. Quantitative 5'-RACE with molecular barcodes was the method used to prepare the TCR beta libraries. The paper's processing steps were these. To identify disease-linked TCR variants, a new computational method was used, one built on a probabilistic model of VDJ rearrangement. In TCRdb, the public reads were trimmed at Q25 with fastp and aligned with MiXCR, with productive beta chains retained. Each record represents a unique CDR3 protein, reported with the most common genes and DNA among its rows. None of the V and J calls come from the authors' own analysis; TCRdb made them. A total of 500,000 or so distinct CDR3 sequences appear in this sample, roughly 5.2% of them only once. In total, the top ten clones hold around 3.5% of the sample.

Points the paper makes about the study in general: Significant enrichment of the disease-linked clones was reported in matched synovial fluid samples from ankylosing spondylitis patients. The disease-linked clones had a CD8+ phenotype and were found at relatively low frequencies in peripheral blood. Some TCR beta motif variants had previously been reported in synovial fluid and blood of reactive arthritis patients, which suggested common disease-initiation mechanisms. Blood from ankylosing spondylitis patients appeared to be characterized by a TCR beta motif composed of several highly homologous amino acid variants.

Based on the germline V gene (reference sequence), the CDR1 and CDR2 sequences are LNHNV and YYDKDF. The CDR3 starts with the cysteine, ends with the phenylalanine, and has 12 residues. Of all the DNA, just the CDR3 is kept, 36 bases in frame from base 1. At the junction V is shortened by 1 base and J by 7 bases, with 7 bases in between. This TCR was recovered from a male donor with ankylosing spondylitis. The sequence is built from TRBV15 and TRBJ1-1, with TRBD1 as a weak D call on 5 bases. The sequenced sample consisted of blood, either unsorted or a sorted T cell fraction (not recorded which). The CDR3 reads CATSRGGFEAFF. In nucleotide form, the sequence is TGTGCCACCAGCAGAGGGGGGTTTGAAGCTTTCTTT.